The next 12 T cell receptor beta chains were all read from a single sample in a study of CD8 T cells in Susac syndrome. After extraction with the RNeasy kit, roughly 0.45 to 1 ug of the RNA was reverse transcribed using random hexamers. TCRdb independently ran MiXCR on the immunoSEQ multiplex PCR reads; one entry per CDR3 protein. The sample contains about 140,000 distinct CDR3 sequences, 90% to 95% of which appear only once. Sample: CD4+ T cells from PBMCs. All receptors come from a human donor with multiple sclerosis.

The chain combines TRBV20-1 with TRBJ1-1; unclear D gene. Germline assignment: CDR1 DFQATT and CDR2 SNEGSKA (reference sequence). This CDR3 spans 14 amino acids. Between the trimmed V and J ends, which lost 1 base and 0 bases, there was a span of 9 bases. The CDR3 DNA reads as TGCAGTGCTAGAGGGGCAGTGATGAACACTGAAGCTTTCTTT. Amino acid sequence: CSARGAVMNTEAFF.

This clonotype was seen a few times. This chain joins TRBV5-4 and TRBJ2-3; 12 positions match TRBD1. The germline V gene encodes CDR1 SGHNT and CDR2 YYREEE (reference sequence). The CDR3 covers 16 residues. V dropped 0 bases and J dropped 5; count of bases not matched to a gene: 4. DNA for the CDR3: TGTGCCAGCAGCTTGGGGGACAGGGGGCCGGGAGATACGCAGTATTTT. Translating it yields CASSLGDRGPGDTQYF.

The V call is TRBV14, the J call TRBJ2-3, with 11 bases matching TRBD2. Losses at the gene ends were 0 bases for V and 0 bases for J; bases not matched to a gene: 5. The CDR3 loop spans 18 amino acids. Germline loops: CDR1 SGHDN, CDR2 FVKESK. This CDR3 reads CASSQEGGLAGSTDTQYF. DNA of the CDR3: TGTGCCAGCAGCCAAGAAGGTGGACTAGCGGGTAGCACAGATACGCAGTATTTT.

The chain has TRBV7-2 and TRBJ2-7; D call uncertain. The CDR3 contains 14 residues. V was shortened by 1 base and J by 0 bases, with 7 bases between the two germline ends. Germline CDR1 SGHTA, CDR2 FQGNSA. CDR3 residues: CASSLVRVSYEQYF. The CDR3 DNA sequence: TGTGCCAGCAGCTTAGTTCGGGTCTCCTACGAGCAGTACTTC.

The rearrangement links TRBV20-1 to TRBJ2-7, with 13 bases lining up with TRBD2. V trimming: 3 bases; J trimming: 2 bases; junction bases outside the gene matches: 1. This CDR3 has 14 residues. Germline V gene lookup returns CDR1 DFQATT and CDR2 SNEGSKA (reference sequence). For the CDR3, the DNA is TGCAGTGCTAGGGGGACTAGCGGGACCTACGAGCAGTACTTC. It specifies CSARGTSGTYEQYF.

The V call is TRBV12-5, the J call TRBJ2-3, with D perhaps being TRBD1 or TRBD2 (5 bases each). The CDR3 length is 18 residues. Deletions cut 0 bases from V and 0 bases from J, with 16 bases between. CDR1 and CDR2 from the germline V gene are LGHNT and FRNRAP. The CDR3 spells CASGLVLRGLTSTDTQYF. CDR3 DNA: TGTGCTAGTGGTTTGGTACTGAGGGGCCTGACTAGCACAGATACGCAGTATTTT.

This chain connects TRBV24-1 to TRBJ2-7, with 8 nucleotides matching TRBD1. Germline loops: CDR1 KGHDR, CDR2 SFDVKD. This CDR3 is built from 15 residues. With V trimmed by 3 bases and J by 0 bases, 3 bases remained unmatched. The CDR3 here is CATSDPDRGSYEQYF. The DNA for the CDR3 is TGTGCCACCAGTGATCCAGACAGGGGCTCCTACGAGCAGTACTTC.

The rearrangement joins TRBV11-2 to TRBJ2-5; no clear D gene. The germline CDR1 and CDR2 sequences are SGHAT and FQNNGV. Deletions cut 5 bases from V and 2 bases from J, with 12 bases between. This CDR3 is 14 amino acids long. This CDR3 is CASSRGRLQETQYF. CDR3 DNA sequence: TGTGCCAGCAGCCGAGGACGCCTACAAGAGACCCAGTACTTC.

This rearrangement joins TRBV27 to TRBJ2-5; maybe TRBD2 (6 bases). CDR1 is MNHEY, CDR2 SMNVEV, per germline (reference sequence). The CDR3 contains 13 residues. Trimming left V 4 bases short and J 1 base short, with 7 bases between. CDR3 amino acids: CASSWDSQETQYF. CDR3 nucleotides: TGTGCCAGCAGTTGGGACTCCCAAGAGACCCAGTACTTC.

The gene calls are TRBV27 and TRBJ2-1; 11 positions match TRBD2. The length of the CDR3 is 15 residues. CDR1 and CDR2 (germline): MNHEY, SMNVEV (reference sequence). The junction had 10 bases not matched to a gene; V was cut back by 6 bases and J by 9 bases. The CDR3 nucleotides read TGTGCCAGCAGAGACGGGACTAGCGGTAGGAGTGAGCAGTTCTTC. Translated, it gives CASRDGTSGRSEQFF.

This chain links TRBV27 with TRBJ1-1; 9 bases are shared with TRBD1. The germline V gene encodes CDR1 MNHEY and CDR2 SMNVEV (reference sequence). The CDR3 totals 16 residues. The ends lost 5 bases at V and 3 bases at J; junction bases unmatched: 10. CDR3 region: CASSIRTGGADTEAFF. CDR3 in DNA: TGTGCCAGCAGTATCAGAACAGGGGGCGCTGACACTGAAGCTTTCTTT.

V and J are TRBV29-1 and TRBJ2-3, with 12 bases fitting TRBD2. The germline V gene encodes CDR1 SQVTM and CDR2 ANQGSEA. The CDR3 runs 15 residues. The ends lost 5 bases at V and 1 base at J; junction bases unmatched: 4. The CDR3 DNA is TGCAGCGTTAGCCGACTAGCGGGGGGCACAGATACGCAGTATTTT. It translates to CSVSRLAGGTDTQYF.